The clone carrying this T cell receptor (beta chain) was recorded only once. Its antigen is currently unknown. This record comes from a study of cytomegalovirus exposure and HLA in healthy donors. Study-wide findings and caveats: Researchers catalogued roughly 170 TCR beta chains as cytomegalovirus-associated.

PCR amplification relied on 60 Vbeta primers (plus 13 Jbeta primers). Clones were sequenced by immunoSEQ multiplex PCR, and TCRdb holds only the in-frame ones, with some missing. The sample holds 100,000 to 150,000 clones; around four fifths are singletons and the top ten take about 2.5%. Trimming took off 4 bases at V and 4 bases at J, with 24 bases between the two ends. CDR3 size: 18 residues. Germline V gene data show CDR1 as SGHDT and CDR2 as YYEEEE. Sequencing used PBMCs. The J gene is TRBJ2-1, the V gene TRBV5-6, with D possibly TRBD1 on 7 matching bases. The receptor was derived from a boy aged 2 to 10 in good health and CMV-seronegative. CDR3: CASSHDLGGTANYNEQFF. The CDR3 region has the DNA TGTGCCAGCAGCCACGATCTCGGCGGGACAGCTAATTACAATGAGCAGTTCTTC.